This TCR beta chain was found in a study of shared clonotypes between healthy human individuals. Sequenced by immunoSEQ multiplex PCR; TCRdb stores in-frame clones only, minus some. The sample yields around 500,000 clones, around 79% seen once. Trimming removed 6 bases from V and 1 base from J, with 12 bases in between. The germline CDR1 and CDR2 sequences are MDHEN and SYDVKM. This CDR3 is built from 14 residues. The sequencing input was PBMCs. The sequence was obtained from a woman in her thirties or forties in good health. Some clones in this sample may be carry-over from other donors' samples. V is TRBV28 and J is TRBJ1-1; D is unresolved. The CDR3 here is CASRPRAENTEAFF. The CDR3, as DNA: TGTGCCAGCAGGCCTAGGGCGGAGAACACTGAAGCTTTCTTT.